This TCR beta chain was documented in a study of cytomegalovirus exposure and HLA in healthy donors. Study information: In a previous analysis, more than 90 million unique TCR beta sequences were found from 150 million to 200 million T cells.

Use of 60 Vbeta and 13 Jbeta primers characterized the PCR. Produced via immunoSEQ multiplex PCR; TCRdb's table is partial and in-frame only. The data hold hundreds of thousands of clones, with less than 85% observed a single time. Findings and limits, study-wide: Among the sequence variants, a highly shared cluster was likely an artifact of sequencing. When analyzed later, a missense DCLRE1C variant was found to be linked to TCR beta V- and J-gene trimming. Equally common other TCR beta chains were less clonally expanded than HLA-associated ones, a later analysis found.

The V gene lost 1 base and the J gene lost 4 bases, with 13 bases spanning the gap. Germline V gives CDR1 SGHVS, CDR2 FNYEAQ. The CDR3 consists of 16 residues. About this clone: Its antigen remains unknown.

The sequence was collected from a girl aged 2 to 10 in good health and CMV-seronegative. The chain joins TRBV7-6 to TRBJ2-2; D uncertain. Material: PBMCs. DNA of the CDR3: TGTGCCAGCAGCTTAGAAGTGCGTGCTGGCACCGGGGAGCTGTTTTTT. Translated: CASSLEVRAGTGELFF.